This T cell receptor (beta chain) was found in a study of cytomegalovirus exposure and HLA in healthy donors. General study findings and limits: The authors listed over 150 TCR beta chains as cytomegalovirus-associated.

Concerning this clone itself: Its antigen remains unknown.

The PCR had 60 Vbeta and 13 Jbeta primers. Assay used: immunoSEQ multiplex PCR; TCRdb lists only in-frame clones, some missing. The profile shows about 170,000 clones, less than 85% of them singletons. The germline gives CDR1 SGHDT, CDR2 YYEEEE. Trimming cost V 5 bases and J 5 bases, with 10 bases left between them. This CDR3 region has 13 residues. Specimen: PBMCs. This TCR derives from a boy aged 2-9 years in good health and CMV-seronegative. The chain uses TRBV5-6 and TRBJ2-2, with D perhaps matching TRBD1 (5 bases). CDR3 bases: TGTGCCAGCAGTTACAGGTGGACCGGGGAGCTGTTTTTT. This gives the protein CASSYRWTGELFF. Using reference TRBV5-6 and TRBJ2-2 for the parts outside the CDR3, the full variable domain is DAGVTQSPTHLIKTRGQQVTLRCSPKSGHDTVSWYQQALGQGPQFIFQYYEEEERQRGNFPDRFSGHQFPNYSSELNVNALLLGDSALYLCASSYRWTGELFFGEGSRLTVL.